This T cell receptor beta chain was identified in a study of cytomegalovirus exposure and HLA in healthy donors (dated by TCRdb to about 2017). About the investigation overall: In an earlier analysis of 450 to 750 of the donors, 276 Gb of sequence data and 90 million to 120 million unique TCR beta sequences from some 170 million T cells were reported. Roughly 300 gigabases of sequencing data and approximately 80 million unique TCR sequences were included in an early release covering about 600 HLA-typed donors. The study combined high-throughput TCR immunosequencing, statistical association of individual TCRs with disease status, and machine learning to predict cytomegalovirus infection status. A later genetic analysis took genome-wide SNP genotypes for about three fifths of the 666 donors and used that subset as a discovery cohort. The later analysis used no new phenotypic data to find candidate immune exposures, relying instead on TCR beta sequences and their occurrence across donors. HLA typing included class I and class II loci at four-digit resolution. The study aimed to test whether signatures of past pathogen exposure could be identified by cataloging public T cell receptors. An earlier analysis of 587 of the donors used high-throughput TCR beta sequencing to judge whether each TCR beta V gene segment behaved as functional or pseudogenic. A later analysis re-analyzed previously published TCR beta repertoires from 666 donors and added high-resolution HLA genotyping to study TCR occurrence patterns. A separate validation cohort of 90 to 150 different subjects was used in addition to the roughly 620-subject first cohort. The number of typed donors differed by locus: 629-630 for A, B, C, DRB1 and DQB1; 500 to 550 for DQA1; approximately 600 for DPA1; and around 490 for DPB1. Among the roughly 400 genotyped donors, approximately 81% belonged to the genetic ancestry cluster associated with self-reported Caucasian donors. Alongside the repertoire data, information on donor age, sex, ethnicity and CMV serostatus was compiled. Across some 400 genotyped donors of the cohort, an average of roughly 230,000 unique TCR beta nucleotide sequences per donor were sequenced, and roughly 20% of those sequences were non-productive. All discovery cohort repertoires had been generated on a single sequencing platform. A handful of DR-DQ haplotypes were handled as single units for association and clustering because linkage in the cohort was strong. Using immunosequencing, the study profiled T cell repertoires from about 620 subjects and related those repertoires to cytomegalovirus serostatus.

V was cut back by 6 bases and J by 2 bases, leaving a gap of 16 bases between them. The CDR1 and CDR2 encoded by the germline V gene (reference sequence) are SGHNT and YYREEE. The CDR3 runs 15 amino acids, cysteine and phenylalanine included. Left in the record is the CDR3 DNA by itself, 45 bases read in frame from the first base. General conclusions and limits of the study: In vitro tests confirmed that a few of the cytomegalovirus-associated TCR beta chains recognize cytomegalovirus antigens. Most TCR sequences were seen in very few donors, while some public TCRs were found in many individuals. A further reported finding was that TCR beta sequences accurately predicted the HLA-A and HLA-B alleles for most subjects in the first cohort. Correlated functional status among segregating V segments might be attributable to linkage disequilibrium, but an unknown experimental factor could not be ruled out. The classifier was reported to diagnose cytomegalovirus status with high specificity and sensitivity in both the original cohort and the validation cohort. In a later analysis, TCR association rates were found to vary across HLA loci, with the most associated TCRs seen for DRB1 alleles and the fewest for HLA-C alleles. Because HLA typing was unavailable for some donors at each locus, only the typed subset was used in association tests. It was suggested by the authors that the approach could potentially be generalized to other disease states and immunological phenotypes. In a later analysis, several top co-occurrence clusters were reported to appear linked to parvovirus B19, influenza, CMV and Epstein-Barr virus. An association between a missense DCLRE1C variant and V-gene and J-gene trimming of TCR beta chains was found in a later genetic analysis and replicated in an independent cohort. Sequencing depth was assumed to be roughly uniform across donors in the presence/absence analyses, though that assumption may not hold. In a later analysis, most CMV-associated TCR beta chains were found to appear HLA-restricted, with HLA associations seemingly driven largely by CMV exposure. Some IMGT-functional V segments, including TRBV6-2 and TRBV6-3, could not be told apart with the 87-base-pair reads, so those segments were excluded. For the cohort, immune exposure information was limited to CMV serostatus. A later genetic analysis reported fewer N-insertions in productive TCRs among donors in an Asian-associated ancestry cluster than the roughly 700-donor mean. A group of highly shared sequence variants was considered likely to be a technical artifact of the sequencing pipeline. When HLA alleles, especially DR and DQ, strongly co-occurred, attributing TCR associations to individual alleles was difficult. In the study, 150 to 200 TCR beta chains were listed as associated with cytomegalovirus. The earlier analysis of around 600 of the donors excluded 15 to 20 rarely observed V segments, including chromosome 9 orphons, because counts were too low. A later analysis associated 15,000 to 20,000 TCR beta sequences with specific HLA alleles at a false discovery rate of 0.05. Broadly in line with IMGT annotations, most TCR beta V segments showed up in productive rearrangements about 87% or about 30% of the time in an earlier analysis of approximately 600 of the donors. In a later analysis, HLA-associated TCR beta chains were found to be more clonally expanded and to have lower generation probabilities than equally common non-associated chains. This cohort had only TCR beta chains sequenced, and the lack of alpha or paired-chain data limited which features could be detected.

Details on this clone: Its antigen target is currently unknown.

The cohort consisted of 650 to 850 healthy bone marrow donors. Cohort members were all nominally healthy when sampled, although unrecorded immune exposures were likely present. The donor was CMV seropositive and was included in the group of 290 or so seropositive cohort members. A peripheral blood sample was provided by each donor, and peripheral blood mononuclear cells were used for TCR beta sequencing. The Qiagen DNeasy Blood Extraction Kit was used to extract genomic DNA from the blood cell samples. Preparation of the library involved the immunoSEQ multiplex PCR assay. The multiplex PCR relied on a mix of 60 forward primers for TCR Vbeta segments and 13 reverse primers for TCR Jbeta segments. Amplification of the CDR3 region of rearranged TCR beta genes was performed with a multiplex PCR assay on genomic DNA. On the Illumina HiSeq System, the amplified TCR beta libraries were sequenced as 87-base-pair reads. In the paper's pipeline: A later analysis counted about 82 million unique TCR beta chains across the 500 to 850 repertoires, and 9.5 million to 11 million of these chains were shared by at least two donors. A nearest-neighbor algorithm error-corrected the raw reads and collapsed the reads into unique sequences, merging closely related sequences to remove PCR and sequencing errors. Alignment of CDR3 sequences to IMGT reference sequences was used to assign V, D and J gene segments. For a sequence to be retained, a match of at least six nucleotides was required to both a V gene segment and a J gene segment. Rearrangements were classified as productive when the CDR3 lacked stop codons and remained in frame with V and J, and all other rearrangements were classified as non-productive. Following IMGT convention, CDR3 was defined as the stretch from the second conserved V-encoded cysteine to the conserved J-encoded phenylalanine. The earlier analysis of about 590 of the donors excluded sequences that lacked an unambiguous match to a single V gene segment. In an earlier analysis of almost 600 of the donors, a V segment was called functional when productive rearrangements were above 56.7%, and segregating when the standard deviation between donors exceeded 5%. A statistical classification framework was built to diagnose cytomegalovirus status from the catalog of TCR beta chain sequences. In a later analysis, V and J genes were assigned by comparing TCR nucleotide sequences against IMGT/GENE-DB human TR gene sequences. In a later analysis, CDR3 sequences and most-parsimonious VDJ recombination scenarios were assigned using the TCRdist pipeline. In a later analysis, each TCR beta chain was defined by its CDR3 amino acid sequence together with its V-gene family, and reads without a unique V-gene family were excluded. As a way to deal with suspected cross-contamination and a sequencing artifact, a later analysis dropped roughly 620 nucleotide sequences that were highly shared and had low generation probability. In a later analysis, a clonal expansion index was calculated for each public chain from normalized within-repertoire ranks of inferred template counts. Generation probabilities in a later analysis came from a VDJ recombination model fitted to out-of-frame rearrangements, and those results were checked against IGoR. Hypergeometric tests were used in a later analysis to score TCR-TCR, TCR-HLA and TCR-CMV co-occurrence, with a repertoire-size bias correction applied to the TCR pairs. A later analysis estimated false discovery rates by permuting HLA or CMV assignments 20 times. In a later analysis, co-occurring TCRs were grouped using DBSCAN, and TCRdist sequence similarity was added for clustering within HLA-allele-positive subsets. Co-occurrence clustering excluded repertoires with fewer than 30,000 or more than 120,000 public chains, plus five with anomalous nucleotide sharing. Sourced from immuneACCESS, this table was stored by TCRdb with only in-frame sequences that have V and J called. A share of the clones is absent; for the studies checked, an unresolved V gene accounts for under half, and the remainder has no known explanation. The V and J calls and clone size are taken from that table; D and trimming were inferred from the DNA. The table of this sample itemizes more than 45,000 clones. The ten largest make up over 9% of the sample.

The clonotype was recovered from a woman aged 25 to 45 in good health and CMV-seropositive. Source material: PBMCs. The rearrangement joined TRBV5-4 to TRBJ2-3; matching of 5 bases hints at TRBD2 as the D gene. The CDR3 loop reads CASILSPGNTDTQYF. The bases read TGTGCCAGCATACTATCGCCGGGGAACACAGATACGCAGTATTTT.